Listed below are T cell receptor beta chains from one sample, sequenced in a study of CD8 T cells in ankylosing spondylitis. TCRdb re-derived calls from the 5' RACE reads in MiXCR, one entry per CDR3 protein. Of roughly 700,000 distinct CDR3 sequences listed, 15% to 20% were seen once; the top ten hold over 15%. Sequenced input: blood, either unsorted or a sorted T cell fraction (not recorded which). Every receptor here comes from a male donor with ankylosing spondylitis. The CDR3 runs from the conserved cysteine through the conserved F or W. Each record gives: CDR3 protein, CDR3 DNA, D gene, J gene, clone size, V gene. A D gene is named only where the DNA matches it firmly. Clone size is shown for a subset of rows, as once, few, many or a class of expanded clone.

CDR3: CASSLRRGGTDTQYF; DNA: TGTGCCAGCAGTTTGCGGCGGGGGGGGACAGATACGCAGTATTTT; D: TRBD2; J: TRBJ2-3; size: many; V: TRBV12-3/TRBV12-4
CDR3: CATSRDRGLEGYQAFF; DNA: TGTGCCACCAGCAGAGATCGGGGATTAGAGGGTTACCAAGCTTTCTTT; D: -; J: TRBJ1-1; size: -; V: TRBV15
CDR3: CASSLEFQGTPYNEQFF; DNA: TGCGCCAGCAGCCTGGAATTTCAGGGTACACCCTACAATGAGCAGTTCTTC; D: -; J: TRBJ2-1; size: few; V: TRBV5-1
CDR3: CASSFEGVGNQPQHF; DNA: TGCGCCAGCAGCTTTGAGGGGGTCGGGAATCAGCCCCAGCATTTT; D: -; J: TRBJ1-5; size: many; V: TRBV5-1
CDR3: CASSRGRTNEKLFF; DNA: TGTGCCAGCAGCAGGGGCCGAACTAATGAAAAACTGTTTTTT; D: -; J: TRBJ1-4; size: many; V: TRBV12-3/TRBV12-4
CDR3: CASSLTGVYYEQYF; DNA: TGTGCCAGCAGCCTGACAGGGGTTTACTACGAGCAGTACTTC; D: TRBD1; J: TRBJ2-7; size: few; V: TRBV12-3/TRBV12-4
CDR3: CSVDLPGTESSYNEQFF; DNA: TGCAGCGTTGATCTTCCAGGGACCGAGAGCTCCTACAATGAGCAGTTCTTC; D: -; J: TRBJ2-1; size: -; V: TRBV29-1
CDR3: CASSYRRQGGAEAFF; DNA: TGTGCCAGCAGTTACCGCCGACAGGGGGGGGCTGAAGCTTTCTTT; D: TRBD1; J: TRBJ1-1; size: few; V: TRBV6-5
CDR3: CAISEDRNTEAFF; DNA: TGTGCCATCAGTGAAGACAGGAACACTGAAGCTTTCTTT; D: -; J: TRBJ1-1; size: few; V: TRBV10-3
CDR3: CASSQPAYHEQFF; DNA: TGTGCCAGCAGCCAACCCGCTTACCATGAGCAGTTCTTC; D: -; J: TRBJ2-1; size: -; V: TRBV7-6
CDR3: CASSHLGLAEETQYF; DNA: TGTGCCAGCAGCCACCTGGGACTAGCGGAAGAGACCCAGTACTTC; D: TRBD2; J: TRBJ2-5; size: -; V: TRBV13
CDR3: CATSDLGGVEQFF; DNA: TGTGCCACCAGTGATTTAGGCGGGGTTGAGCAGTTCTTC; D: -; J: TRBJ2-1; size: -; V: TRBV24-1
CDR3: CASSFDGRNIYF; DNA: TGTGCCAGCAGCTTCGACGGGCGCAACATATATTTT; D: -; J: TRBJ1-3; size: few; V: TRBV11-2
CDR3: CASSLAPTGLAAYNEQFF; DNA: TGTGCCAGCAGCTTAGCGCCCACCGGACTAGCGGCCTACAATGAGCAGTTCTTC; D: TRBD2; J: TRBJ2-1; size: few; V: TRBV7-2
CDR3: CASSSVTSSYEQYF; DNA: TGTGCCAGCAGTTCAGTAACTAGCAGCTACGAGCAGTACTTC; D: -; J: TRBJ2-7; size: few; V: TRBV28
CDR3: CASSLYVGSGNEKLFF; DNA: TGTGCCAGCAGCTTATATGTGGGCTCAGGCAATGAAAAACTGTTTTTT; D: -; J: TRBJ1-4; size: -; V: TRBV11-2
CDR3: CSARAAGAGSNQPQHF; DNA: TGCAGTGCTAGAGCCGCCGGGGCGGGGAGCAATCAGCCCCAGCATTTT; D: -; J: TRBJ1-5; size: -; V: TRBV20-1
CDR3: CASSRERNEKLFF; DNA: TGTGCCAGCAGCAGGGAGAGGAATGAAAAACTGTTTTTT; D: -; J: TRBJ1-4; size: once; V: TRBV2
CDR3: CASITDSSNTEAFF; DNA: TGTGCCAGCATTACGGACAGCTCGAACACTGAAGCTTTCTTT; D: -; J: TRBJ1-1; size: -; V: TRBV2
CDR3: CASSDSSSGNTIYF; DNA: TGCGCCAGCAGTGACAGCAGCTCTGGAAACACCATATATTTT; D: -; J: TRBJ1-3; size: many; V: TRBV10-1
CDR3: CASSRRLASTDTQYF; DNA: TGTGCCAGCAGTCGAAGACTAGCCAGCACAGATACGCAGTATTTT; D: TRBD2; J: TRBJ2-3; size: -; V: TRBV3-1
CDR3: CASSSRGRTYNEQFF; DNA: TGTGCCAGCAGCTCGCGCGGGAGGACTTACAATGAGCAGTTCTTC; D: TRBD2; J: TRBJ2-1; size: -; V: TRBV7-8
CDR3: CASRDGSCNEQFF; DNA: TGTGCCAGCCGGGATGGCTCCTGCAATGAGCAGTTCTTC; D: -; J: TRBJ2-1; size: -; V: TRBV6-6
CDR3: CASSSRQGDGYTF; DNA: TGTGCCAGCAGTTCAAGACAGGGTGACGGCTACACCTTC; D: TRBD1; J: TRBJ1-2; size: -; V: TRBV6-5
CDR3: CASSSSGGHIEQYF; DNA: TGTGCCAGCAGCTCCTCAGGAGGGCACATCGAGCAGTACTTC; D: -; J: TRBJ2-7; size: -; V: TRBV7-9
CDR3: CASSQVNSYNEQFF; DNA: TGTGCCAGCAGCCAAGTCAACAGCTACAATGAGCAGTTCTTC; D: -; J: TRBJ2-1; size: few; V: TRBV3-1
CDR3: CSAPSGGGETQYF; DNA: TGCAGTGCTCCCTCAGGCGGGGGGGAGACCCAGTACTTC; D: TRBD2; J: TRBJ2-5; size: few; V: TRBV20-1
CDR3: CASSQDLPENYGYTF; DNA: TGTGCCAGCAGCCAAGATCTCCCAGAGAACTATGGCTACACCTTC; D: -; J: TRBJ1-2; size: few; V: TRBV14
CDR3: CASSSQGGDSPLHF; DNA: TGTGCCAGCTCATCACAGGGCGGGGATTCACCCCTCCACTTT; D: -; J: TRBJ1-6; size: -; V: TRBV18
CDR3: CATSEVVNEQYF; DNA: TGTGCCACCAGTGAAGTGGTGAACGAGCAGTACTTC; D: -; J: TRBJ2-7; size: -; V: TRBV24-1
CDR3: CASSRLAGRNEQFF; DNA: TGCGCCAGCTCCCGACTAGCGGGGAGGAATGAGCAGTTCTTC; D: TRBD2; J: TRBJ2-1; size: many; V: TRBV5-1
CDR3: CASSSGTSGGKNSYEQYF; DNA: TGTGCCAGCAGCTCCGGGACTAGCGGGGGGAAAAACTCCTACGAGCAGTACTTC; D: TRBD2; J: TRBJ2-7; size: -; V: TRBV11-1
CDR3: CASSSGPVGGYTF; DNA: TGTGCCAGCAGTTCAGGACCCGTCGGTGGCTACACCTTC; D: -; J: TRBJ1-2; size: -; V: TRBV28
CDR3: CASSLGAVQPQHF; DNA: TGTGCCAGCAGCTTGGGAGCAGTTCAGCCCCAGCATTTT; D: -; J: TRBJ1-5; size: few; V: TRBV5-5
CDR3: CSVSGTPSYEQYF; DNA: TGCAGCGTTTCCGGGACACCTTCCTACGAGCAGTACTTC; D: -; J: TRBJ2-7; size: few; V: TRBV29-1
CDR3: CASSPGEWGWVAQNTEAFF; DNA: TGTGCCAGCTCACCAGGGGAATGGGGCTGGGTCGCTCAAAACACTGAAGCTTTCTTT; D: -; J: TRBJ1-1; size: -; V: TRBV18
CDR3: CASSVEGANSPLHF; DNA: TGTGCCAGCAGCGTAGAGGGGGCTAATTCACCCCTCCACTTT; D: TRBD1; J: TRBJ1-6; size: few; V: TRBV9
CDR3: CAIRGFSEAFF; DNA: TGTGCCATCAGAGGGTTTTCTGAAGCTTTCTTT; D: -; J: TRBJ1-1; size: -; V: TRBV10-3
CDR3: CASSLHYSGETQYF; DNA: TGTGCCAGCAGCTTGCATTACTCGGGGGAGACCCAGTACTTC; D: -; J: TRBJ2-5; size: many; V: TRBV7-2
CDR3: CSARDYGDPPDEQFF; DNA: TGCAGTGCTAGAGATTATGGGGACCCACCGGATGAGCAGTTCTTC; D: -; J: TRBJ2-1; size: few; V: TRBV20-1
CDR3: CASSTGRRSGANVLTF; DNA: TGCGCCAGCAGCACCGGACGACGCTCTGGGGCCAACGTCCTGACTTTC; D: -; J: TRBJ2-6; size: -; V: TRBV5-1
CDR3: CASSIQGSGDTQYF; DNA: TGTGCCAGCAGTATCCAAGGTTCGGGAGATACGCAGTATTTT; D: -; J: TRBJ2-3; size: few; V: TRBV27
CDR3: CSVGALDEKLFF; DNA: TGCAGTGTAGGGGCCCTGGATGAAAAACTGTTTTTT; D: -; J: TRBJ1-4; size: -; V: TRBV20-1
CDR3: CASSAGTSGNNEQFF; DNA: TGCGCCAGCAGCGCCGGGACTAGCGGTAACAATGAGCAGTTCTTC; D: TRBD2; J: TRBJ2-1; size: many; V: TRBV5-1
CDR3: CSAPTSTGPNQPQHF; DNA: TGCAGTGCCCCTACTTCGACAGGGCCAAATCAGCCCCAGCATTTT; D: TRBD1; J: TRBJ1-5; size: few; V: TRBV20-1
CDR3: CSASSRDRGGDTGELFF; DNA: TGCAGTGCTTCTTCTCGGGACCGTGGCGGGGACACCGGGGAGCTGTTTTTT; D: -; J: TRBJ2-2; size: -; V: TRBV20-1
CDR3: CASSLVPGDSNQPQHF; DNA: TGCGCCAGCAGCTTGGTTCCAGGTGATAGCAATCAGCCCCAGCATTTT; D: -; J: TRBJ1-5; size: once; V: TRBV5-1
CDR3: CSASGTSGGPGEQYF; DNA: TGCAGTGCTTCCGGGACTAGCGGGGGGCCTGGCGAGCAGTACTTC; D: TRBD2; J: TRBJ2-7; size: -; V: TRBV20-1
CDR3: CASSSRLAPEQFF; DNA: TGTGCCAGCAGCTCCCGACTAGCGCCCGAGCAGTTCTTC; D: TRBD2; J: TRBJ2-1; size: once; V: TRBV11-2
CDR3: CASSQDTVLAGGFVETQYF; DNA: TGTGCCAGCAGCCAAGATACGGTCCTAGCGGGAGGGTTTGTGGAGACCCAGTACTTC; D: TRBD2; J: TRBJ2-5; size: -; V: TRBV3-1